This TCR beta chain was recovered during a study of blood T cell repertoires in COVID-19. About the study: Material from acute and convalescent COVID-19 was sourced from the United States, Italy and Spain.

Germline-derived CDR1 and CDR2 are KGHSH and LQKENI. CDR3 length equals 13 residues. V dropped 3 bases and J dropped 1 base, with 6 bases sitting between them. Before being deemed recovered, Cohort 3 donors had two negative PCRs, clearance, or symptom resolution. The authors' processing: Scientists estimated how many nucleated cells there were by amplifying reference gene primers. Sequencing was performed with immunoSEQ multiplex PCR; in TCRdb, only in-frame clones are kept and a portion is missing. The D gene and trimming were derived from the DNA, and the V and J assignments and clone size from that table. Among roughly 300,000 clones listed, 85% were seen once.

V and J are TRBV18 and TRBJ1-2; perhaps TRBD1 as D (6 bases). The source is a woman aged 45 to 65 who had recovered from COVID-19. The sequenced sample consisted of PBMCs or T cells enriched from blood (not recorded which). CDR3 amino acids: CASSPDSNYGYTF. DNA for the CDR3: TGTGCCAGCTCACCGGACAGTAACTATGGCTACACCTTC.